The T cell receptor beta chain under discussion was sequenced for a study of early T cells in non-severe SARS-CoV-2 infection. V was shortened by 5 bases and J by 6 bases, with 11 bases between the two germline ends. CDR1 and CDR2 (germline): MDHEN, SYDVKM. The CDR3 runs 12 residues. TCRdb re-called the 5' RACE reads with MiXCR, one entry per CDR3 protein. This table holds 45,000 to 75,000 distinct CDR3 sequences, around 9.3% found once. Specimen: whole blood. The rearrangement uses TRBV28 and TRBJ2-7; perhaps TRBD1 as D (5 bases). This receptor was obtained from an adult who was a healthcare worker with PCR-confirmed SARS-CoV-2 infection or an uninfected control (not recorded which). The CDR3 loop reads CASSADSLEQYF. CDR3 sequence (DNA): TGTGCCAGCAGTGCCGACAGCCTCGAGCAGTACTTC. The variable domain in full, with the rest retrieved from reference TRBV28 and TRBJ2-7, is DVKVTQSSRYLVKRTGEKVFLECVQDMDHENMFWYRQDPGLGLRLIYFSYDVKMKEKGDIPEGYSVSREKKERFSLILESASTNQTSMYLCASSADSLEQYFGPGTRLTVT.